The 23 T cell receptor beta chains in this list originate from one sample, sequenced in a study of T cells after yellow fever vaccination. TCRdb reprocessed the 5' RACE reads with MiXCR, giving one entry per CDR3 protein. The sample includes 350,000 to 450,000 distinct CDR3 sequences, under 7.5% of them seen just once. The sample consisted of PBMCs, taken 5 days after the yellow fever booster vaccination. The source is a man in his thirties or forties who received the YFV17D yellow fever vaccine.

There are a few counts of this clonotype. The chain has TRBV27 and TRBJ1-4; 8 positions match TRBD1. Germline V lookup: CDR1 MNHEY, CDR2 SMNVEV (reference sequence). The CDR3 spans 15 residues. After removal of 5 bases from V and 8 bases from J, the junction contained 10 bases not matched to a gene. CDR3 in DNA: TGTGCCAGCAGTGGGGACAGGTTTCGGACCGAAAAACTGTTTTTT. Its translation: CASSGDRFRTEKLFF. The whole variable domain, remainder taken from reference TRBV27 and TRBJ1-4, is EAQVTQNPRYLITVTGKKLTVTCSQNMNHEYMSWYRQDPGLGLRQIYYSMNVEVTDKGDVPEGYKVSRKEKRNFPLILESPSPNQTSLYFCASSGDRFRTEKLFFGSGTQLSVL.

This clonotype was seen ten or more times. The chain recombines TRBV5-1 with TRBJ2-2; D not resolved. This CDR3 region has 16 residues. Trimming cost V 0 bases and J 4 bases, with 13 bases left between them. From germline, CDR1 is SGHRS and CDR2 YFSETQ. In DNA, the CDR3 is TGCGCCAGCAGCTTGGGGGATTCGGGTGGCACCGGGGAGCTGTTTTTT. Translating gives CASSLGDSGGTGELFF.

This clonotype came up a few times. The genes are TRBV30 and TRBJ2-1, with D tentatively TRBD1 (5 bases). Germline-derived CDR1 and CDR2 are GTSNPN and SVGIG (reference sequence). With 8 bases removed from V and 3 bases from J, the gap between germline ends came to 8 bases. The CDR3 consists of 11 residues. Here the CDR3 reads CARDSYNEQFF. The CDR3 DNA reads TGTGCCCGTGACAGCTACAATGAGCAGTTCTTC. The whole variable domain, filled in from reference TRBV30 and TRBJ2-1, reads SQTIHQWPATLVQPVGSPLSLECTVEGTSNPNLYWYRQAAGRGLQLLFYSVGIGQISSEVPQNLSASRPQDRQFILSSKKLLLSDSGFYLCARDSYNEQFFGPGTRLTVL.

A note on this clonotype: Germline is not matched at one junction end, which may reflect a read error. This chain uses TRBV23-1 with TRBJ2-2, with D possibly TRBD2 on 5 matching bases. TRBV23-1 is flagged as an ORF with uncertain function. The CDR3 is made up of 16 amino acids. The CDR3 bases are TGCGTCAGCAGGCAGAGGGTGCACCCTGGTCGCGGGGAGCTGTTTTTT. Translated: CVSRQRVHPGRGELFF.

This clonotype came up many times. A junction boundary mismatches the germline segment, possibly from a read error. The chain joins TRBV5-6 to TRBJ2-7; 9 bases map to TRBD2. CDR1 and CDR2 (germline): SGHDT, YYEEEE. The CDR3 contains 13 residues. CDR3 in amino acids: CASSLLAGEAVNF. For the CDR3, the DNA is TGTGCCAGCAGCTTGTTAGCGGGAGAAGCGGTGAACTTC. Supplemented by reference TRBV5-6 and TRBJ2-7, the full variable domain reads DAGVTQSPTHLIKTRGQQVTLRCSPKSGHDTVSWYQQALGQGPQFIFQYYEEEERQRGNFPDRFSGHQFPNYSSELNVNALLLGDSALYLCASSLLAGEAVNFGPGTRLTVT.

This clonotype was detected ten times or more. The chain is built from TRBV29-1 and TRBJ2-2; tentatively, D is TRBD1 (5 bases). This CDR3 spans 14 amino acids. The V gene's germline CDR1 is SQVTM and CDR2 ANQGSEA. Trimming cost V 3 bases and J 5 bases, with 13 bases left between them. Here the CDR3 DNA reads TGCAGCGTTGACGGCGGAAAGGGGACCGGGGAGCTGTTTTTT. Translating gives CSVDGGKGTGELFF.

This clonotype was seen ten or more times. CDR3 amino acids: CASSFLVGGASTDTQYF. CDR3 sequence (DNA): TGCGCCAGCAGCTTCCTCGTTGGGGGTGCTTCCACAGATACGCAGTATTTT. The chain uses TRBV5-1 and TRBJ2-3, with D possibly called TRBD1 or TRBD2 (5 bases each). The V gene's germline CDR1 is SGHRS and CDR2 YFSETQ. There are 17 residues in the CDR3. V was pared by 2 bases and J by 2 bases, with 18 bases between.

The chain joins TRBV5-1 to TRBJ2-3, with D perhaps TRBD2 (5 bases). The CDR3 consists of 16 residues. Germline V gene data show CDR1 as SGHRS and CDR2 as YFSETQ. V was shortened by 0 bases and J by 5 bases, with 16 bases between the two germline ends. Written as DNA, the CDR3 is TGCGCCAGCAGCTTGGAGTTGGCTTCAGGAGGAGATACGCAGTATTTT. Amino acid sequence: CASSLELASGGDTQYF.

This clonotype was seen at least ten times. In DNA, the CDR3 is TGTGCCAGCAGTCTAATAGCGGGAGCGGATAATGAGCAGTTCTTC. Protein product: CASSLIAGADNEQFF. The gene calls are TRBV27 and TRBJ2-1; 9 bases are shared with TRBD2. In germline, CDR1 is MNHEY, CDR2 SMNVEV (reference sequence). V was clipped by 5 bases and J by 7 bases; unmatched bases: 9. This CDR3 is 15 amino acids long.

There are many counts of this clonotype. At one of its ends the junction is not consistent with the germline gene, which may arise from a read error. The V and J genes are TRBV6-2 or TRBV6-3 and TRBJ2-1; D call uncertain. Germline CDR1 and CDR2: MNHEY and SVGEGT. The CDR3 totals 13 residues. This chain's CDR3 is CATSPSSYNEQFF. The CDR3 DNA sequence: TGTGCCACCAGTCCAAGCTCCTACAATGAGCAGTTCTTC.

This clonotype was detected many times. CDR3 sequence: CAISEAGTFGVNEQFF. The CDR3 DNA reads TGTGCCATCAGTGAGGCCGGGACTTTCGGGGTCAATGAGCAGTTCTTC. J is TRBJ2-1 and V is TRBV10-3; possibly TRBD2 for D (6 bases). V lost 2 bases and J lost 6, with 17 bases in between. CDR3 length: 16 residues. Germline CDR1 is ENHRY and CDR2 is SYGVKD.

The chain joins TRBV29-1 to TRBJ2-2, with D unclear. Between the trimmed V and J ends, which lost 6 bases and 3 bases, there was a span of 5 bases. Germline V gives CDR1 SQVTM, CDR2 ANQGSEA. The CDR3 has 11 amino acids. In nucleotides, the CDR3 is TGCAGCGTACACTACACCGGGGAGCTGTTTTTT. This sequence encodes CSVHYTGELFF.

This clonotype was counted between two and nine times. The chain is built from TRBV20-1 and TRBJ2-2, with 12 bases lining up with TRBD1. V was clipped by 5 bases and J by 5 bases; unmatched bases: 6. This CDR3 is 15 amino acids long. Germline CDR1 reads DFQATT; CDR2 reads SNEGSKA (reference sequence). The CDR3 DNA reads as TGCAGTGCTCCTCCGGGACAGGGGGCTACCGGGGAGCTGTTTTTT. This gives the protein CSAPPGQGATGELFF.

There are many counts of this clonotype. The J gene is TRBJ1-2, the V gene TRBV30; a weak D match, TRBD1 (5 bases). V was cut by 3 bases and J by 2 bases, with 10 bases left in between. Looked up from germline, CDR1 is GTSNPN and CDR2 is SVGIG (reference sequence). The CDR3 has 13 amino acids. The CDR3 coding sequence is TGTGCCTGGAGGATGGGACGGAACTATGGCTACACCTTC. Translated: CAWRMGRNYGYTF.

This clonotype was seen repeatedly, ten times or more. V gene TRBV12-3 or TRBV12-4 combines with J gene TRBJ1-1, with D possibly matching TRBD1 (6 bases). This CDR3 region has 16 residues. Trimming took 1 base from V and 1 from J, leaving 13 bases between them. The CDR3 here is CASSLDLGHQNTEAFF. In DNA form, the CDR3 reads TGTGCCAGCAGTTTAGATCTGGGACACCAGAACACTGAAGCTTTCTTT.

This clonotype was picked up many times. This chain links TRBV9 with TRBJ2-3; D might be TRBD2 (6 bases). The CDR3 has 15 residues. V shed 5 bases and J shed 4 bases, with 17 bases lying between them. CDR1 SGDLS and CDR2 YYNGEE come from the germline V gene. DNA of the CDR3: TGTGCCAGCAGTCAGGAGGGAATGGTTTCAGATACGCAGTATTTT. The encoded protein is CASSQEGMVSDTQYF.

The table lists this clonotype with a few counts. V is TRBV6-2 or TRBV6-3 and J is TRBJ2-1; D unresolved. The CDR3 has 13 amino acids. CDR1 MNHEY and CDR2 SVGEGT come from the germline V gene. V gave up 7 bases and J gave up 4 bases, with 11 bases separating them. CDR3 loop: CASNYQPYNEQFF. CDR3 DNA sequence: TGTGCCAGCAATTATCAACCTTACAATGAGCAGTTCTTC.

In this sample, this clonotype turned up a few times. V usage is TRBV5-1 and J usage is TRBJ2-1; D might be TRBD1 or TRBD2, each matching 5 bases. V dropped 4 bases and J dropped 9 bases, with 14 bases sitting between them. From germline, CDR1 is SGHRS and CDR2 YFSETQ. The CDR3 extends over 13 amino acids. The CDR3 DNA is TGCGCCAGCAGCCCCGGGGCGAATGGTGAGCAGTTCTTC. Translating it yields CASSPGANGEQFF.

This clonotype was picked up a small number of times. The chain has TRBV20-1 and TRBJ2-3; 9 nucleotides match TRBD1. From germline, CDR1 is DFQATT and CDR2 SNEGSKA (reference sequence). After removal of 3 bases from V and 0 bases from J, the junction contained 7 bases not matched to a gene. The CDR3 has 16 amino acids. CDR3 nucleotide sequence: TGCAGTGCTAGTGGGGGAGGGACAGGGAGCACAGATACGCAGTATTTT. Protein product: CSASGGGTGSTDTQYF.

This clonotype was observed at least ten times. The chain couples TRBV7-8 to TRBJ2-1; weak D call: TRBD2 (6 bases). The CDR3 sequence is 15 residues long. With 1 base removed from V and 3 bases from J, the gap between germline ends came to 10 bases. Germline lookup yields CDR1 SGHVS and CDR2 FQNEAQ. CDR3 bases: TGTGCCAGCAGCTTAGGCCCGGGACTCTACAATGAGCAGTTCTTC. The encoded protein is CASSLGPGLYNEQFF.

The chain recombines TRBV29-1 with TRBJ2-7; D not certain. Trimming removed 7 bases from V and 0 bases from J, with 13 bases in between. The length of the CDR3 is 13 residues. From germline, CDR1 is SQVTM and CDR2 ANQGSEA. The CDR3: CSATTGGSYEQYF. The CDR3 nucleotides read TGCAGCGCCACTACGGGCGGCTCCTACGAGCAGTACTTC.

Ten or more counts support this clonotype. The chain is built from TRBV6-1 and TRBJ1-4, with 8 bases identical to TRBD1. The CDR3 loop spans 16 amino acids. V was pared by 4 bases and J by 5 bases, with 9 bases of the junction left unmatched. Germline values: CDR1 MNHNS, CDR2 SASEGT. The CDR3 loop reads CASSVDREGENEKLFF. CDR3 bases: TGTGCCAGCAGTGTGGACAGGGAGGGCGAAAATGAAAAACTGTTTTTT.

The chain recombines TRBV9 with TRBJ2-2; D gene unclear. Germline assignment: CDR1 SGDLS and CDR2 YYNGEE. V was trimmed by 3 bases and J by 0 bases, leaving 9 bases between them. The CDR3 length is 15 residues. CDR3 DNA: TGTGCCAGCAGCGCTTACTACCCGAACACCGGGGAGCTGTTTTTT. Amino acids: CASSAYYPNTGELFF.